This T cell receptor beta chain comes out of a study of blood T cell repertoires in COVID-19. In the study overall: Acute and convalescent COVID-19 samples came from the United States, Italy and Spain.

In the authors' workflow: Amplification with reference gene primers provided the estimates of nucleated cell counts. Clones were read by immunoSEQ multiplex PCR, and TCRdb kept only the in-frame ones, dropping some. The DNA gave D and trimming, while V, J and clone size come from that table. The top ten hold 15% to 20% of the sample, which has just under 85,000 clones, around four fifths seen once. This CDR3 region has 18 residues. The V gene end was trimmed by 4 bases and the J gene end by 1 base; junction bases not matched to a gene: 15. Germline V gene lookup returns CDR1 SGHDT and CDR2 YYEEEE. V usage is TRBV5-6 and J usage is TRBJ2-5, with TRBD2 matching over 8 bases. This TCR was sampled from an older woman with acute or convalescent COVID-19. The sequenced sample consisted of peripheral blood. The CDR3 nucleotides read TGTGCCAGCAGCGGAGGTCTGCGGGGGGCGCGACCCCAAGAGACCCAGTACTTC. Its protein product is CASSGGLRGARPQETQYF.